Listed below are T cell receptor beta chains from one sample, sequenced in a study of CD8+ T cells in alopecia areata. Libraries were prepared by immunoSEQ multiplex PCR; TCRdb keeps only in-frame clonotypes and omits some of them. Of around 140,000 clones listed, about 85% are singletons. The sequencing used CD8+ T cells sorted from blood, collected at week 4, from a patient treated with tofacitinib. The receptors here all came from a human donor with alopecia areata. The CDR3 runs from the conserved cysteine through the conserved F or W. Each record gives: J gene, D gene, V gene, clone size, CDR3 protein, CDR3 DNA. A D gene is named only where the DNA matches it firmly. Only part of the rows carry a size: once, few, many, or a class if the clone is expanded.

>TRBJ1-1|.|TRBV7-9|once
CASSLARGSTEAFF
TGTGCCAGCAGCTTAGCGAGAGGCAGCACTGAAGCTTTCTTT
>TRBJ2-3|.|TRBV29-1|.
CSVPGQFTDTQYF
TGCAGCGTTCCCGGGCAGTTCACAGATACGCAGTATTTT
>TRBJ2-3|.|TRBV10-2|.
CASSESVVPDTQYF
TGCGCCAGCAGTGAGTCAGTAGTCCCAGATACGCAGTATTTT
>TRBJ1-2|.|TRBV27|.
CASSGGILYGYTF
TGTGCCAGCAGCGGAGGGATCCTCTATGGCTACACCTTC
>TRBJ2-5|TRBD2|TRBV4-1|.
CASSQVYAGEETQYF
TGCGCCAGCAGCCAAGTCTACGCGGGAGAAGAGACCCAGTACTTC
>TRBJ2-7|.|TRBV5-1|.
CASSFEPINEQYF
TGCGCCAGCAGCTTTGAACCTATTAACGAGCAGTACTTC
>TRBJ2-1|.|TRBV19|.
CASSIPLHNEQFF
TGTGCCAGTAGTATCCCACTACACAATGAGCAGTTCTTC
>TRBJ2-5|TRBD2|TRBV19|.
CASGRGLDQETQYF
TGTGCCAGCGGCCGAGGACTAGACCAAGAGACCCAGTACTTC
>TRBJ2-3|.|TRBV7-9|once
CASSSSTDTQYF
TGTGCCAGCAGCTCCTCCACAGATACGCAGTATTTT
>TRBJ2-2|.|TRBV2|.
CASSDRLGELFF
TGTGCCAGCAGTGACCGTCTCGGGGAGCTGTTTTTT